The present entry profiles one T cell receptor beta chain with its context. TCRdb re-called the 5' RACE reads; every CDR3 protein appears as one record, without DNA. The sample includes over 350,000 distinct CDR3 sequences. The entry originates in a study of monozygotic twins with inflammatory bowel disease. The CDR3 length is 15 residues. Germline V gene lookup returns CDR1 LNHDA and CDR2 SQIVND (reference sequence). The chain combines TRBV19 with TRBJ2-1; TCRdb's assignment of TRBD1 cannot be checked, as there is no DNA. The receptor was isolated from a human donor with ulcerative colitis or Crohn's disease, or a healthy co-twin of an affected twin (not recorded which). The sample taken for sequencing was blood. CDR3 loop: CASKNRDRGNNEQFF.